These 22 T cell receptor beta chains share one sample of origin, sequenced in a study of blood T cell repertoires in COVID-19. Here immunoSEQ multiplex PCR was the method, and the copy in TCRdb shows in-frame clones only, minus some. Here the sample spans about 98,000 clones, approximately 88% being singletons. Material: peripheral blood. The receptor set was obtained from a human donor in a cohort sampled during active COVID-19.

V and J are TRBV4-1 and TRBJ2-3, with D possibly being TRBD2 (6 bases). Germline CDR1 and CDR2: MGHRA and YSYEKL. The V and J ends lost 3 bases and 1 base respectively, with 11 bases between them. This CDR3 is 15 amino acids long. The CDR3, as DNA: TGCGCCAGCAGCCAGACGGGACTCCGCACAGATACGCAGTATTTT. Encoded protein: CASSQTGLRTDTQYF.

The chain links TRBV23-1 to TRBJ1-3, with D perhaps TRBD1 (5 bases). TRBV23-1 falls under the ORF class, with uncertain function. Trimming removed 6 bases at V and 0 bases at J, with 12 bases between. The CDR3 loop spans 15 amino acids. The CDR3 sequence is CASRPGTDSGNTIYF. The CDR3 DNA reads as TGCGCCAGCAGACCCGGGACTGACTCTGGAAACACCATATATTTT.

About this clone itself: A read error may produce the germline difference seen at one junction end. The J gene is TRBJ1-6, the V gene TRBV7-2, with D maybe TRBD1 (5 bases). Germline V gene sequence: CDR1 SGHTA, CDR2 FQGNSA. The CDR3 consists of 14 residues. CDR3 sequence reads: CATSGNRGNSPLHF. CDR3 bases: TGTGCCACCAGCGGGAACCGGGGGAATTCACCCCTCCACTTT.

CDR3 nucleotides: TGTGCCAGCAGCTTACGACAAACGAGTGGCTACGAGCAGTACTTC. This translates into CASSLRQTSGYEQYF. The chain couples TRBV11-3 to TRBJ2-7; D remains unclear. V was cut by 2 bases and J by 3 bases, with 14 bases left in between. CDR3 size: 15 residues. The germline V gene encodes CDR1 SGHNT and CDR2 YENEEA.

The chain couples TRBV7-8 to TRBJ1-1; 8 bases are shared with TRBD1. Unmatched junction bases numbered 4, after V lost 6 bases and J lost 1 base. The CDR3 is 14 residues long. Germline V gene lookup returns CDR1 SGHVS and CDR2 FQNEAQ. CDR3 DNA: TGTGCCAGCAGACCTGGACAGGGGAACACTGAAGCTTTCTTT. It is translated as CASRPGQGNTEAFF.

This sequence joins TRBV5-4 and TRBJ2-3; the D gene is possibly TRBD1 (5 bases). Trimming took 0 bases from V and 7 from J, leaving 9 bases between them. Germline-derived CDR1 and CDR2 are SGHNT and YYREEE (reference sequence). The CDR3 runs to 13 residues. The CDR3 loop is CASSLDRQNTQYF. For the CDR3, the DNA is TGTGCCAGCAGCTTGGATCGACAGAATACGCAGTATTTT. The full variable domain, completed using reference TRBV5-4 and TRBJ2-3, is ETGVTQSPTHLIKTRGQQVTLRCSSQSGHNTVSWYQQALGQGPQFIFQYYREEENGRGNFPPRFSGLQFPNYSSELNVNALELDDSALYLCASSLDRQNTQYFGPGTRLTVL.

With regard to this clone: A read error may produce the germline difference seen at one junction end. The V call is TRBV7-9, the J call TRBJ1-4; a weak D match, TRBD1 (6 bases). The germline V gene encodes CDR1 SEHNR and CDR2 FQNEAQ (reference sequence). The CDR3 runs to 15 residues. The CDR3 sequence is CASSVWGTTNEKLFF. CDR3 DNA: TGTGCCAGCAGCGTATGGGGGACAACGAATGAAAAACTGTTTTTT.

This chain connects TRBV30 to TRBJ2-3; 7 nucleotides line up with TRBD2. J was trimmed by 0 bases and V by 0 bases; bases with no gene match: 3. The germline V gene has CDR1 GTSNPN and CDR2 SVGIG (reference sequence). The CDR3 is 15 amino acids. CDR3 in amino acids: CAWSVERGSTDTQYF. CDR3 nucleotide sequence: TGTGCCTGGAGTGTCGAGCGGGGAAGCACAGATACGCAGTATTTT.

The CDR3 is CASSSGPSLFYEQYF. In DNA, the CDR3 is TGCGCCAGCAGTTCGGGTCCTAGTCTCTTCTACGAGCAGTACTTC. This chain joins TRBV5-1 and TRBJ2-7, with D unresolved. Germline V lookup: CDR1 SGHRS, CDR2 YFSETQ. The CDR3 contains 15 residues. Trimming removed 5 bases from V and 3 bases from J, with 18 bases in between.

This clone is labeled medium-sized (0.01 to 0.1%). This chain uses TRBV30 with TRBJ1-2; a possible D gene is TRBD1 (6 bases). The length of the CDR3 is 11 residues. Per germline, CDR1 GTSNPN and CDR2 SVGIG (reference sequence). Trimming cost V 3 bases and J 7 bases, with 9 bases left between them. This CDR3 reads CAWSTGLGYTF. The CDR3 DNA sequence: TGTGCCTGGAGCACAGGGCTTGGCTACACCTTC.

CDR3 DNA: TGTGCCAGTAGTACGAGGACTAGCGGGGGGGACCTAGCCAAAAACATTCAGTACTTC. As protein: CASSTRTSGGDLAKNIQYF. This chain joins TRBV19 and TRBJ2-4; TRBD2 matches at 15 bases. There are 19 residues in the CDR3. With V trimmed by 4 bases and J by 0 bases, 7 bases remained unmatched. From germline, CDR1 is LNHDA and CDR2 SQIVND (reference sequence).

This clone was counted between two and nine times. The genes are TRBV2 and TRBJ1-1, with a possible D match to TRBD1 (5 bases). In germline, CDR1 is SNHLY, CDR2 FYNNEI. The length of the CDR3 is 11 residues. Trimming pared 8 bases from V and 4 bases from J, leaving 8 bases between. CDR3 loop: CASQGGTEAFF. The CDR3 DNA follows: TGTGCCAGCCAGGGAGGCACTGAAGCTTTCTTT. The entire variable domain, with the rest obtained from reference TRBV2 and TRBJ1-1, is as follows: EPEVTQTPSHQVTQMGQEVILRCVPISNHLYFYWYRQILGQKVEFLVSFYNNEISEKSEIFDDQFSVERPDGSNFTLKIRSTKLEDSAMYFCASQGGTEAFFGQGTRLTVV.

The count of this clone is one. The chain employs TRBV5-1 and TRBJ2-7; possibly TRBD1 for D (5 bases). V shed 1 base and J shed 2 bases, with 10 bases lying between them. This CDR3 has 14 residues. CDR1 and CDR2 from the germline V gene are SGHRS and YFSETQ. CDR3: CASSLQGGAYEQYF. The CDR3 region has the DNA TGCGCCAGCAGCTTGCAGGGCGGAGCCTACGAGCAGTACTTC.

The chain uses TRBV7-2 and TRBJ2-2; a weak D match, TRBD2 (5 bases). CDR1 and CDR2 from the germline V gene are SGHTA and FQGNSA. V was shortened by 6 bases and J by 6 bases, with 11 bases between the two germline ends. The CDR3 spans 13 residues. Here the CDR3 DNA reads TGTGCCAGCAGTCTAGCCGGGGCCGGGGAGCTGTTTTTT. Protein sequence: CASSLAGAGELFF.

This rearrangement joins TRBV4-1 to TRBJ2-2; 7 bases map to TRBD1. Germline lookup yields CDR1 MGHRA and CDR2 YSYEKL. V lost 3 bases to trimming and J lost 0 bases; unmatched junction nucleotides: 7. The CDR3 consists of 17 residues. CDR3: CASSHYRGRANTGELFF. CDR3 DNA sequence: TGCGCCAGCAGCCATTACAGGGGTCGAGCGAACACCGGGGAGCTGTTTTTT.

This chain links TRBV23-1 with TRBJ1-6, with D possibly matching TRBD1 (5 bases). TRBV23-1 is known as an ORF, though its function is uncertain. CDR3 length: 17 amino acids. The V and J ends lost 0 bases and 8 bases respectively, with 17 bases between them. The CDR3: CASSQSRTGTRDSPLHF. The CDR3 region has the DNA TGCGCCAGCAGTCAATCCCGAACAGGCACCAGGGATTCACCCCTCCACTTT.

The V gene is TRBV10-1, the J gene TRBJ2-7; TRBD1 might be the D (6 bases). Germline values: CDR1 WNHNN, CDR2 SYGVQD (reference sequence). The germline V and J ends were trimmed by 11 bases and 2 bases, with 13 bases remaining between them. The CDR3 totals 12 residues. CDR3 in amino acids: CAWYRVTYEQYF. The CDR3 DNA follows: TGCGCCTGGTACAGGGTCACCTACGAGCAGTACTTC.

This rearrangement joins TRBV29-1 to TRBJ2-6; D ambiguous. Germline CDR1 SQVTM, CDR2 ANQGSEA. Trimming pared 0 bases from V and 3 bases from J, leaving 9 bases between. There are 15 residues in the CDR3. The CDR3 DNA is TGCAGCGTTGAAGATATCCGTCTTGGGGCCAACGTCCTGACTTTC. Its translation: CSVEDIRLGANVLTF.

The chain links TRBV19 to TRBJ2-1; 8 bases align to TRBD1. The germline gives CDR1 LNHDA, CDR2 SQIVND (reference sequence). V was pared by 4 bases and J by 0 bases, with 2 bases of the junction left unmatched. This CDR3 contains 15 residues. This chain's CDR3 is CASSRQGRSYNEQFF. CDR3 nucleotide sequence: TGTGCCAGTAGTAGACAGGGGCGCTCCTACAATGAGCAGTTCTTC.

CDR3 nucleotide sequence: TGTGCCAGCAGCCGATCCGGGACAGGGGCCACAGATACGCAGTATTTT. Its translation is CASSRSGTGATDTQYF. V gene TRBV5-5 combines with J gene TRBJ2-3; 10 bases agree with TRBD1. Germline V CDR1 and CDR2: SGHKS, YYEKEE (reference sequence). The V segment lost 4 bases and the J segment 2 bases; nucleotides outside the gene matches: 7. This CDR3 comprises 16 residues.

The CDR3 protein is CASSRAGTPFVEQFF. The CDR3 bases are TGTGCCAGCAGTCGCGCCGGGACTCCGTTTGTTGAGCAGTTCTTC. The chain is built from TRBV2 and TRBJ2-1; the D gene is possibly TRBD2 (6 bases). V dropped 5 bases and J dropped 9 bases, with 20 bases sitting between them. The V gene's germline CDR1 is SNHLY and CDR2 FYNNEI. The CDR3 runs 15 residues.

The chain carries TRBV30 and TRBJ1-5, with D uncertain. The CDR3 loop spans 13 amino acids. Germline V gene lookup returns CDR1 GTSNPN and CDR2 SVGIG (reference sequence). Trimming took 0 bases from V and 5 from J, leaving 8 bases between them. CDR3: CAWSVSKDQPQHF. Written as DNA, the CDR3 is TGTGCCTGGAGTGTGAGCAAAGATCAGCCCCAGCATTTT.